The 8 T cell receptor beta chains given below trace back to one sample, sequenced in a study of vaccination effects on CD4 cells after COVID-19. These receptors lack a known antigen. Generated by immunoSEQ multiplex PCR, the TCRdb table keeps only in-frame clones and is missing some. The sample includes 50,000 to 70,000 clones, 65% to 75% seen only once; the top ten take under 25%. The authors isolated CD4+ T cells after around 9 days of culture. The sequenced sample was CD4+ T cells from PBMCs cultured without peptide, obtained before COVID-19 vaccination. The source is a human donor who had a prior SARS-CoV-2 infection.

The chain joins TRBV27 to TRBJ2-7; possible D gene TRBD2, 6 bases. The CDR3 totals 12 residues. CDR1 is MNHEY, CDR2 SMNVEV, per germline (reference sequence). Trimming took 4 bases from V and 2 from J, leaving 6 bases between them. CDR3 nucleotides: TGTGCCAGCAGTTCGGGAGCCTACGAGCAGTACTTC. Its protein is CASSSGAYEQYF.

V and J are TRBV11-3 and TRBJ2-3; TRBD1 matches 8 bases. The germline V gene encodes CDR1 SGHNT and CDR2 YENEEA. This CDR3 has 19 residues. V trimming: 4 bases; J trimming: 2 bases; junction bases outside the gene matches: 17. The CDR3 loop reads CASSSTYGTDRGLTDTQYF. CDR3 DNA sequence: TGTGCCAGCAGCTCAACCTATGGAACAGACAGGGGACTCACAGATACGCAGTATTTT.

This chain joins TRBV6-4 and TRBJ1-5, with TRBD1 as a possible D gene (5 bases). Trimming left V 3 bases short and J 4 bases short, with 10 bases between. The germline CDR1 and CDR2 sequences are MRHNA and SNTAGT. This CDR3 is built from 14 residues. The DNA of the CDR3 is TGTGCCAGCAGTGAAGGGGCCGGGAATCAGCCCCAGCATTTT. Translation: CASSEGAGNQPQHF.

This clone was seen only a few times. This rearrangement joins TRBV18 to TRBJ1-1; no reliable D call. The CDR3 loop spans 13 amino acids. Germline V gives CDR1 KGHSH, CDR2 LQKENI. V was pared by 5 bases and J by 1 base, with 8 bases between. CDR3 sequence reads: CASSVQSNTEAFF. The CDR3 DNA sequence: TGTGCCAGCTCAGTTCAATCGAACACTGAAGCTTTCTTT.

The chain carries TRBV3-1 (or the pseudogene TRBV3-2) and TRBJ2-7; 7 positions agree with TRBD2. This CDR3 is built from 14 residues. Germline V gene sequence: CDR1 LGHDT, CDR2 YNNKEL (reference sequence). With 7 bases clipped from V and 2 bases from J, the junction kept 8 bases outside the gene matches. The CDR3 spells CASTPGRFPYEQYF. In DNA, the CDR3 is TGTGCCAGCACCCCCGGGAGGTTCCCCTACGAGCAGTACTTC.

J is TRBJ1-5 and V is TRBV2; no definite D call. Germline V gives CDR1 SNHLY, CDR2 FYNNEI. Trimming took off 7 bases at V and 0 bases at J, with 7 bases between the two ends. The CDR3 totals 13 residues. CDR3 DNA: TGTGCCAGCAAGGGAGATAGCAATCAGCCCCAGCATTTT. It specifies CASKGDSNQPQHF.

The chain links TRBV6-1 to TRBJ1-5; D gene unclear. This CDR3 has 13 residues. Looked up from germline, CDR1 is MNHNS and CDR2 is SASEGT. V lost 3 bases and J 9 bases, leaving 12 bases between the germline ends. DNA of the CDR3: TGTGCCAGCAGTGAGGGGAATTGGTCGCCCCAGCATTTT. Protein sequence: CASSEGNWSPQHF.

This chain connects TRBV6-2 or TRBV6-3 to TRBJ2-3, with 8 bases that match TRBD1. With V trimmed by 4 bases and J by 6 bases, 21 bases remained unmatched. The V gene's germline CDR1 is MNHEY and CDR2 SVGEGT. The CDR3 consists of 19 residues. The CDR3 DNA sequence: TGTGCCAGCAGTTCCTCCCTTGGACAGGGCAGAGGAGGCGGCGATACGCAGTATTTT. It codes for CASSSSLGQGRGGGDTQYF.